This record concerns one TCR beta chain sequence. This clonotype showed up many times. Which antigen it targets is not known. Base qualities are not provided; no much larger clone lies one nucleotide away. From V the trimming removes 6 bases and from J it removes 10 bases, while the gene matches leave 9 bases of the junction unaccounted for. The CDR3 has 15 amino acids, counting the end cysteine and phenylalanine. The kept DNA is CDR3 alone, 45 bases in frame from the first base. CDR1 DFQATT and CDR2 SNEGSKA are derived from the germline V gene (reference sequence). Set within a cohort of healthcare workers in London, UK, this nested case-control study involved weekly PCR testing of nasopharyngeal swabs along with blood sampling. Healthcare workers were enrolled in the week of the UK lockdown, from 23 to 31 March 2020, and were followed every week for up to about 16 weeks. The protocol used for the library was 5' RACE. The sample was run on a NextSeq 500. Unique molecular identifiers were attached to individual cDNA molecules in the TCR library protocol so that sequencing error and PCR bias could be corrected. TCR alpha and beta chains were both sequenced, and the abundances of alpha and beta sequences in each sample were closely correlated with each other. Regarding the original processing steps: Decombinator V4 was used to annotate the V gene, J gene and CDR3 of the TCR sequences. TCRs were defined as expanded if a significant change between any two time points was detected under a Poisson model with p below 0.0001. TCR abundances were normalised to the total number of TCRs sequenced per sample and were expressed as counts per million. MAIT TCRs were defined by TRAV1-2 paired with TRAJ12, TRAJ20 or TRAJ33, and iNKT TCRs by TRAV10 paired with TRAJ18. VDJdb, accessed 1 November 2021, was searched for CMV, EBV and SARS-CoV-2 annotated TCRs, with TCRs annotated for multiple antigens excluded. Clones were called with MiXCR by TCRdb after fastp trimmed the public reads at Q25, and only in-frame beta chains were retained. Every distinct CDR3 protein forms one entry, paired with its most common genes and DNA. These V and J calls are TCRdb output, not the study's own analysis. In all, the sample holds 20,000 to 25,000 distinct CDR3 sequences, and roughly 5.3% of those were seen once. Approximately 12% of the sample rests with the top ten.

The sample originates from a study of early T cells in non-severe SARS-CoV-2 infection (dated by TCRdb to the early 2020s). About the study as a whole: Because TCR sequencing was done on bulk RNA from unsorted whole blood, the alpha and beta chains could not be paired. Findings and caveats that apply to the study as a whole: VDJdb matching was skewed toward anti-spike CD8 responses and likely underestimated virus-specific expansions by missing private and CD4 specificities.

The material sequenced was whole blood. This TCR derives from an adult who was a healthcare worker with PCR-confirmed SARS-CoV-2 infection or an uninfected control (not recorded which). The receptor chain draws on TRBV20-1 and TRBJ2-1, with 16 bases aligning to TRBD2. At the DNA level, the sequence is TGCAGTGCACCCCCCGGGACTAGCGGGGGGGGAGAGCAGTTCTTC. Translation gives CSAPPGTSGGGEQFF.